Listed here are 27 T cell receptor beta chains from one sample, sequenced in a study of T-cell memory formation after mild COVID-19. TCRdb recomputed calls from the 5' RACE reads with MiXCR, one row per CDR3 protein. The sample holds fewer than 400,000 distinct CDR3 sequences, roughly 15% seen once. The material sequenced was PBMCs or a T cell subset sorted from them (not recorded which). The receptors were sampled from a man younger than 35 who had mild COVID-19 (a few samples of this study predate the infection). Cell type and time point are not known.

The chain joins TRBV7-6 to TRBJ2-7, with TRBD1 as a possible D gene (5 bases). The CDR3 is made up of 14 amino acids. Germline loops: CDR1 SGHVS, CDR2 FNYEAQ. V was shortened by 5 bases and J by 3 bases, with 14 bases between the two germline ends. This CDR3 is CASSPDRNNYEQYF. The CDR3 DNA follows: TGTGCCAGCAGCCCCGACAGAAACAACTACGAGCAGTACTTC.

The chain employs TRBV6-1 and TRBJ1-1; D gene unclear. The V gene's germline CDR1 is MNHNS and CDR2 SASEGT. This CDR3 region has 13 residues. V was cut by 6 bases and J by 11 bases, with 19 bases left in between. The CDR3 coding sequence is TGTGCCAGCAGGGAGGGAGTAACACTGAACGCTTTCTTT. Translating it yields CASREGVTLNAFF.

The gene calls are TRBV6-6 and TRBJ2-7, with D unclear. V was shortened by 0 bases and J by 0 bases, with 9 bases between the two germline ends. This CDR3 spans 15 amino acids. Germline V gene data show CDR1 as MNHNY and CDR2 as SVGAGI (reference sequence). The CDR3 coding sequence is TGTGCCAGCAGTTACTCGCATCAGGCCTCCTACGAGCAGTACGTC. Protein: CASSYSHQASYEQYV.

V is TRBV7-9 and J is TRBJ1-5, with a possible D match to TRBD1 (5 bases). The CDR3 contains 14 residues. CDR1 and CDR2 (germline): SEHNR, FQNEAQ (reference sequence). V lost 10 bases to trimming and J lost 5 bases, with 18 bases between them. This CDR3 is CATSRGTDYQPQHF. The CDR3, as DNA: TGTGCCACCTCTCGAGGGACGGATTATCAGCCCCAGCATTTT.

This clonotype came up a few times. V and J are TRBV5-1 and TRBJ2-5; D gene ambiguous. Germline CDR1 reads SGHRS; CDR2 reads YFSETQ. CDR3 length: 14 residues. The V and J ends lost 0 bases and 5 bases respectively, with 11 bases between them. CDR3 nucleotides: TGCGCCAGCAGCTTGGGGGAAAAGAGGGAGACCCAGTACTTC. Translation: CASSLGEKRETQYF.

This chain uses TRBV20-1 with TRBJ1-4, with TRBD1 identical over 8 bases. V dropped 5 bases and J dropped 8; count of bases not matched to a gene: 7. There are 13 residues in the CDR3. Per the germline V gene, CDR1 is DFQATT and CDR2 is SNEGSKA (reference sequence). Written as DNA, the CDR3 is TGCAGTGCTTGTACAGGGGGGCAGGAAAAACTGTTTTTT. This translates into CSACTGGQEKLFF.

The table lists this clonotype with a few counts. This chain connects TRBV4-1 to TRBJ2-1; perhaps TRBD1 as D (5 bases). The CDR3 consists of 17 residues. Germline V gene sequence: CDR1 MGHRA, CDR2 YSYEKL. Trimming pared 0 bases from V and 2 bases from J, leaving 14 bases between. The CDR3 protein is CASSQDTSRAPYNEQFF. The CDR3 nucleotides read TGCGCCAGCAGCCAAGATACGTCCAGGGCGCCCTACAATGAGCAGTTCTTC.

V and J are TRBV6-5 and TRBJ1-2, with 10 bases that match TRBD1. From germline, CDR1 is MNHEY and CDR2 SVGAGI. The trim removed 2 bases at V and 4 bases at J, leaving 4 bases unmatched. CDR3 size: 15 residues. The CDR3 nucleotides read TGTGCCAGCAGTTACCCGGGACAGGGGTCCTATGGCTACACCTTC. Translated, it gives CASSYPGQGSYGYTF.

This clonotype has a handful of counts. V is TRBV4-1 and J is TRBJ2-5, with 9 bases that match TRBD2. The CDR3 spans 16 residues. J gave up 4 bases and V 4 bases, and 10 bases lay outside the gene matches. Germline lookup yields CDR1 MGHRA and CDR2 YSYEKL. The CDR3 region is CASSRDSGGRGETQYF. The DNA for the CDR3 is TGCGCCAGCAGCCGCGATAGCGGGGGAAGGGGAGAGACCCAGTACTTC.

The rearrangement uses TRBV7-8 and TRBJ1-5, with 7 bases fitting TRBD1. Germline lookup yields CDR1 SGHVS and CDR2 FQNEAQ. CDR3 length: 13 residues. V gave up 3 bases and J gave up 7 bases; unmatched junction bases: 3. This chain's CDR3 is CASSFQGVQPQHF. DNA of the CDR3: TGTGCCAGCAGCTTCCAGGGGGTCCAGCCCCAGCATTTT.

The chain couples TRBV5-4 to TRBJ2-7, with 10 positions matching TRBD1. V trimming: 4 bases; J trimming: 7 bases; junction bases outside the gene matches: 11. The CDR3 is made up of 15 amino acids. The germline gives CDR1 SGHNT, CDR2 YYREEE (reference sequence). The CDR3 reads CASSTAGTGVLEQYF. The CDR3 DNA follows: TGTGCCAGCAGCACAGCCGGGACAGGGGTTTTGGAGCAGTACTTC.

This clonotype was counted only a few times. The V call is TRBV7-2, the J call TRBJ2-3, with 8 positions matching TRBD2. The CDR3 is 16 residues long. CDR1 is SGHTA and CDR2 is FQGNSA in the germline V gene. V lost 2 bases to trimming and J lost 1 base; unmatched junction nucleotides: 5. CDR3 sequence: CASSLSWRGGTDTQYF. The CDR3 DNA reads as TGTGCCAGCAGCTTAAGTTGGCGGGGGGGCACAGATACGCAGTATTTT.

The rearrangement uses TRBV29-1 and TRBJ2-7; 7 positions agree with TRBD1. The CDR3 sequence is 12 residues long. Germline values: CDR1 SQVTM, CDR2 ANQGSEA. V was clipped by 4 bases and J by 4 bases; unmatched bases: 4. Here the CDR3 DNA reads TGCAGCGTTGGACAGGGCGGTTACGAGCAGTACTTC. Its translation is CSVGQGGYEQYF.

A few counts support this clonotype. The V and J genes are TRBV12-3 or TRBV12-4 and TRBJ1-2; D is possibly TRBD1 (5 bases). This CDR3 spans 15 amino acids. V gave up 3 bases and J gave up 0 bases, with 11 bases separating them. CDR3 bases: TGTGCCAGCAGTTTGGGGCAGGGCGCTAACTATGGCTACACCTTC. It specifies CASSLGQGANYGYTF.

This clonotype was detected a few times. DNA of the CDR3: TGTGCCATCAGTACTGATACTCGCACAGATACGCAGTATTTT. Translating gives CAISTDTRTDTQYF. V and J are TRBV10-3 and TRBJ2-3; D not resolved. In germline, CDR1 is ENHRY, CDR2 SYGVKD. The ends were cut back, 5 bases at V and 1 base at J, with 10 bases in the middle. The CDR3 extends over 14 amino acids.

This chain connects TRBV5-1 to TRBJ2-2; a weak D match, TRBD1 (6 bases). CDR1 is SGHRS and CDR2 is YFSETQ in the germline V gene. The CDR3 has 14 residues. The germline V and J ends were trimmed by 4 bases and 4 bases, with 11 bases remaining between them. CDR3 in amino acids: CASSVDRRTGELFF. CDR3 DNA sequence: TGCGCCAGCAGCGTGGACAGACGCACCGGGGAGCTGTTTTTT.

The rearrangement joins TRBV27 to TRBJ2-5, with D unresolved. CDR1 is MNHEY and CDR2 is SMNVEV in the germline V gene (reference sequence). Trimming took 5 bases from V and 1 from J, leaving 8 bases between them. The CDR3 has 13 amino acids. CDR3 loop: CASSKAGQETQYF. Written as DNA, the CDR3 is TGTGCCAGCAGTAAGGCAGGCCAAGAGACCCAGTACTTC.

This clonotype came up a few times. The rearrangement links TRBV20-1 to TRBJ2-7, with D possibly matching TRBD1 (6 bases). The germline CDR1 and CDR2 sequences are DFQATT and SNEGSKA (reference sequence). Trimming removed 5 bases at V and 6 bases at J, with 17 bases between. The CDR3 runs 13 residues. The CDR3: CSAGPQGPPEQYF. The CDR3 nucleotides read TGCAGTGCTGGGCCACAGGGACCCCCCGAGCAGTACTTC.

The genes are TRBV19 and TRBJ1-2; D is ambiguous. The CDR3 has 14 amino acids. The V gene's germline CDR1 is LNHDA and CDR2 SQIVND (reference sequence). V lost 5 bases to trimming and J lost 6 bases, with 16 bases between them. This CDR3 is CASSPRTQLHGYTF. In DNA, the CDR3 is TGTGCCAGTAGTCCTCGGACTCAATTGCATGGCTACACCTTC.

The V call is TRBV10-3, the J call TRBJ2-1; 9 nucleotides agree with TRBD2. The CDR3 sequence is 16 residues long. From germline, CDR1 is ENHRY and CDR2 SYGVKD. V shed 2 bases and J 8 bases; nucleotides not matched to a gene: 10. This CDR3 reads CAISEPGLAREYEQFF. CDR3 nucleotide sequence: TGTGCCATCAGTGAGCCTGGACTAGCGAGGGAGTATGAGCAGTTCTTC.

The chain joins TRBV7-8 to TRBJ2-7; D is unclear. Germline assignment: CDR1 SGHVS and CDR2 FQNEAQ. The ends were cut back, 6 bases at V and 0 bases at J, with 15 bases in the middle. This CDR3 has 15 residues. CDR3 sequence (DNA): TGTGCCAGCAGTCCTAGAAGGATACCCTCCTACGAGCAGTACTTC. This codes for CASSPRRIPSYEQYF.

The sample holds a few counts of this clonotype. The J gene is TRBJ2-3, the V gene TRBV4-3, with 10 positions matching TRBD2. The CDR3 is 17 amino acids. V was clipped by 0 bases and J by 2 bases; unmatched bases: 5. The V gene's germline CDR1 is LGHNA and CDR2 YSLEER. The CDR3 DNA follows: TGCGCCAGCAGCCAAGACGGCCTAGCGGGGGACACAGATACGCAGTATTTT. Its protein product is CASSQDGLAGDTDTQYF.

The chain combines TRBV29-1 with TRBJ2-5; D is ambiguous. V lost 3 bases and J 0 bases, leaving 11 bases between the germline ends. The CDR3 loop spans 14 amino acids. CDR1 is SQVTM, CDR2 ANQGSEA, per germline. DNA of the CDR3: TGCAGCGTTGACCTTCCCGGAGACCAAGAGACCCAGTACTTC. Translating gives CSVDLPGDQETQYF.

The J gene is TRBJ2-7, the V gene TRBV5-1; 11 nucleotides agree with TRBD1. J lost 4 bases, V lost 5 bases, and 5 bases had no gene match. Looked up from germline, CDR1 is SGHRS and CDR2 is YFSETQ. The CDR3 runs to 14 residues. The DNA for the CDR3 is TGCGCCAGCAGTATCCGGGACAGGGGGTACGAGCAGTACTTC. Amino acid sequence: CASSIRDRGYEQYF. The complete variable domain, with remaining parts taken from reference TRBV5-1 and TRBJ2-7, reads KAGVTQTPRYLIKTRGQQVTLSCSPISGHRSVSWYQQTPGQGLQFLFEYFSETQRNKGNFPGRFSGRQFSNSRSEMNVSTLELGDSALYLCASSIRDRGYEQYFGPGTRLTVT.

CDR3 residues: CASSAGRGGELFF. CDR3 DNA sequence: TGTGCCAGCAGTGCCGGTAGAGGCGGGGAGCTGTTTTTT. J is TRBJ2-2 and V is TRBV12-3 or TRBV12-4; D unresolved. Trimming removed 5 bases at V and 7 bases at J, with 11 bases between. This CDR3 has 13 residues.

This clonotype has only one observation. This chain uses TRBV6-2 or TRBV6-3 with TRBJ1-5; D is uncertain. The CDR3 sequence is 19 residues long. Germline loops: CDR1 MNHEY, CDR2 SVGEGT. Trimming shortened V by 2 bases and J by 7 bases, and 27 bases separated the two germline ends. Written as DNA, the CDR3 is TGTGCCAGCAGTTACCCATCGTATCGGACCACGGTATTCCGCCAGCCCCAGCATTTT. Protein sequence: CASSYPSYRTTVFRQPQHF.

V usage is TRBV7-9 and J usage is TRBJ2-1; D remains unclear. The CDR3 consists of 14 residues. Germline CDR1 and CDR2: SEHNR and FQNEAQ (reference sequence). Trimming removed 6 bases from V and 3 bases from J, with 12 bases in between. The chain's CDR3 is CASSIGPLYNEQFF. The CDR3 nucleotides are TGTGCCAGCAGTATCGGCCCGCTCTACAATGAGCAGTTCTTC.